A single TCR beta chain is shown here with its context. The data stem from a study of blood T cells in healthy people across ages. Primed by a sample-barcoded 5' primer and a J-beta primer mix, a second PCR proceeded for 7 to 11 cycles. MiXCR, applied by TCRdb to the 5' RACE reads, yields one record per CDR3 protein. The table lists some 1,800,000 distinct CDR3 sequences, approximately 40% of them singletons. Germline V gene sequence: CDR1 MNHNY, CDR2 SVGAGI (reference sequence). The V end lost 1 base, the J end lost 3 bases, and 11 bases lay between the germline ends. CDR3 size: 15 residues. The clonotype originates from a human donor in good health. The chain joins TRBV6-6 to TRBJ2-3; D is perhaps TRBD2 (5 bases). The specimen was blood. CDR3 loop: CASSYWPRGTDTQYF. In DNA form, the CDR3 reads TGTGCCAGCAGTTACTGGCCCCGCGGGACAGATACGCAGTATTTT.